This TCR beta chain comes out of a study of blood T cell repertoires in COVID-19. On the study more broadly: Samples representing acute and convalescent COVID-19 were sourced from the United States, Italy and Spain. PBMCs, B-cell-depleted T cells, or T cells were the source of the cDNA or gDNA that made up the material.

While infection was still active, Seattle patients were enrolled and then followed longitudinally. Original data processing: Amplification of reference gene primers provided the estimated nucleated cell counts. TCRdb's table, derived via immunoSEQ multiplex PCR, lists solely in-frame clones and lacks some. From that table come the V and J calls and clone size; the DNA was used to work out D and trimming. The data contain about 420,000 clones, 80% to 90% of them singletons. The CDR3 spans 14 residues. CDR1 is SNHLY and CDR2 is FYNNEI in the germline V gene. Germline trimming cut 4 bases from V and 5 bases from J; bases unmatched to any gene: 7.

The sample consisted of peripheral blood. This clonotype originated in a man aged 18 to 30 with COVID-19, enrolled during active disease. The chain couples TRBV2 to TRBJ2-7; 8 bases fit TRBD1. The CDR3 here is CASSVEQGGDEQYF. The CDR3, as DNA: TGTGCCAGCAGTGTTGAACAGGGGGGCGACGAGCAGTACTTC.